The rows below give T cell receptor beta chains drawn from one sample of a study of T cell responses to AZD1222 COVID-19 vaccine. Clones were sequenced by immunoSEQ multiplex PCR, and TCRdb holds only the in-frame ones, with some missing. This table has 170,000 or so clones, about nine tenths appearing once. Source: peripheral blood, taken on day 0 of AZD1222 vaccination. The receptors were sampled from an adult in good health. The CDR3 runs from the conserved cysteine through the conserved F or W. Fields, in order: clone size, D gene, V gene, J gene, CDR3 protein, CDR3 DNA. A D gene is named only where the DNA matches it firmly. Expanded clones are given a class, and other clones once, few, many or no size at all.

NA	NA	TRBV5-1	TRBJ2-7	CASSLAKSYEQYF	TGCGCCAGCAGCTTAGCGAAGAGCTACGAGCAGTACTTC
many	NA	TRBV27	TRBJ2-7	CASSLGRGNEQYF	TGTGCCAGCAGTTTGGGTCGCGGCAACGAGCAGTACTTC
NA	TRBD1	TRBV5-1	TRBJ1-1	CASSLGTGNTEAFF	TGCGCCAGCAGCCTGGGGACAGGGAACACTGAAGCTTTCTTT
NA	TRBD1	TRBV19	TRBJ1-1	CASSTDRGPNTEAFF	TGTGCCAGTAGTACCGACAGGGGGCCTAACACTGAAGCTTTCTTT
few	NA	TRBV5-1	TRBJ2-7	CASSLDWISYEQYF	TGCGCCAGCAGCTTGGACTGGATCTCCTACGAGCAGTACTTC
NA	NA	TRBV5-1	TRBJ2-1	CASSQTSTYNEQFF	TGCGCCAGCAGCCAAACCTCTACCTACAATGAGCAGTTCTTC
NA	NA	TRBV11-2	TRBJ1-1	CASSFLGAGSTEAFF	TGTGCCAGCAGCTTCCTTGGGGCAGGGAGTACTGAAGCTTTCTTT
NA	NA	TRBV11-2	TRBJ2-7	CASSPPDNSYEQYF	TGTGCCAGCAGCCCCCCGGACAATTCCTACGAGCAGTACTTC
NA	NA	TRBV30	TRBJ1-1	CAWRLDSNTEAFF	TGTGCCTGGAGGTTGGACAGCAACACTGAAGCTTTCTTT
NA	NA	TRBV6-6	TRBJ1-2	CASRASGTQEGYTF	TGTGCCAGCAGAGCATCCGGGACCCAGGAAGGCTACACCTTC
NA	TRBD1	TRBV5-4	TRBJ2-3	CASSRDRDGTQYF	TGTGCCAGCAGCAGGGACAGAGATGGTACGCAGTATTTT
NA	NA	TRBV7-8	TRBJ2-7	CASSFRLTGFEKYEQYF	TGTGCCAGCAGCTTTCGCTTAACAGGGTTCGAGAAATACGAGCAGTACTTC
NA	NA	TRBV6-1	TRBJ1-3	CASSERFARGNTIYF	TGTGCCAGCAGTGAAAGGTTCGCGCGGGGAAACACCATATATTTT
NA	TRBD2	TRBV5-5	TRBJ2-1	CASSLGLAGYNEQFF	TGTGCCAGCAGCTTGGGTCTAGCGGGTTACAATGAGCAGTTCTTC
NA	NA	TRBV12-5	TRBJ1-2	CASGRTPLGGVRGADYGYTF	TGTGCTAGTGGTCGGACCCCCTTGGGGGGTGTTAGAGGAGCGGACTATGGCTACACCTTC
NA	NA	TRBV6-5	TRBJ2-2	CASSQRRDTGELFF	TGTGCCAGCAGTCAACGCAGGGACACCGGGGAGCTGTTTTTT
NA	TRBD2	TRBV28	TRBJ2-1	CASSPQKIAGGVTEQFF	TGTGCCAGCAGTCCCCAGAAAATAGCGGGAGGGGTGACTGAGCAGTTCTTC
NA	TRBD1	TRBV5-1	TRBJ1-2	CASSLARTGGPSYGYTF	TGCGCCAGCAGCTTGGCCCGGACAGGGGGCCCCTCCTATGGCTACACCTTC
NA	NA	TRBV4-1	TRBJ1-5	CASSQGLGGQPQHF	TGCGCCAGCAGCCAAGGACTGGGAGGTCAGCCCCAGCATTTT
NA	NA	TRBV5-1	TRBJ2-7	CASSLVQAAYEQYF	TGCGCCAGCAGCTTGGTGCAGGCCGCCTACGAGCAGTACTTC
NA	TRBD2	TRBV19	TRBJ2-3	CASRTLGGLAGGDTQYF	TGTGCCAGTAGGACGCTAGGTGGACTAGCGGGAGGAGATACGCAGTATTTT
NA	TRBD1	TRBV27	TRBJ2-4	CASSRRDRVNIQYF	TGTGCCAGCAGTAGAAGGGACAGGGTGAACATTCAGTACTTC
NA	TRBD2	TRBV19	TRBJ2-3	CASSKVGGSTDTQYF	TGTGCCAGTAGTAAGGTGGGAGGGAGCACAGATACGCAGTATTTT
NA	TRBD2	TRBV18	TRBJ2-7	CASSPSSGTSGPYEQYF	TGTGCCAGCTCACCTAGCTCCGGGACTAGCGGCCCCTACGAGCAGTACTTC
NA	NA	TRBV5-6	TRBJ1-1	CASSLPGTQDTEAFF	TGTGCCAGCAGCTTGCCCGGGACACAAGACACTGAAGCTTTCTTT
NA	NA	TRBV4-2	TRBJ1-3	CASSSAAGTSGNTIYF	TGTGCCAGCAGCTCCGCGGCGGGGACTTCGGGAAACACCATATATTTT
NA	NA	TRBV4-2	TRBJ2-1	CASSQETPLGDEQFF	TGTGCCAGCAGCCAAGAAACCCCCTTGGGCGATGAGCAGTTCTTC
NA	NA	TRBV19	TRBJ2-1	CASSWLGGGSYNEQFF	TGTGCCAGTAGTTGGCTCGGTGGAGGGTCCTACAATGAGCAGTTCTTC
NA	NA	TRBV5-1	TRBJ1-2	CASSPRGDPGTPQRGYTF	TGCGCCAGCAGCCCCAGAGGAGACCCAGGGACCCCCCAACGTGGCTACACCTTC
once	TRBD1	TRBV19	TRBJ2-2	CASATGRGNTGELFF	TGTGCCAGCGCGACAGGGAGAGGGAACACCGGGGAGCTGTTTTTT
NA	NA	TRBV4-2	TRBJ2-5	CASSQPPRSGSYQETQYF	TGTGCCAGCAGCCAACCCCCTAGGAGCGGGTCTTACCAAGAGACCCAGTACTTC
NA	NA	TRBV6-5	TRBJ2-1	CASSYVRTSVYNEQFF	TGTGCCAGCAGTTACGTGAGGACTTCGGTTTACAATGAGCAGTTCTTC
once	NA	TRBV30	TRBJ1-6	CAWSQSVPPLHF	TGTGCCTGGAGTCAAAGCGTACCACCCCTCCACTTT
NA	NA	TRBV2	TRBJ1-5	CASSERPSNQPQHF	TGTGCCAGCAGTGAAAGGCCAAGCAATCAGCCCCAGCATTTT
NA	TRBD2	TRBV6-2/TRBV6-3	TRBJ2-1	CASSPRTSGSVNEQFF	TGTGCCAGCAGTCCAAGGACTAGCGGGAGTGTCAATGAGCAGTTCTTC
NA	TRBD2	TRBV19	TRBJ2-1	CASSKGTSGAYNEQFF	TGTGCCAGTAGTAAGGGAACTAGCGGAGCCTACAATGAGCAGTTCTTC
NA	NA	TRBV5-5	TRBJ2-3	CASSPSLRGTDTQYF	TGTGCCAGCAGCCCATCATTGCGGGGCACAGATACGCAGTATTTT
NA	NA	TRBV5-1	TRBJ1-6	CASSLQGEGNSPLHF	TGCGCCAGCAGCTTACAGGGCGAAGGGAATTCACCCCTCCACTTT
NA	NA	TRBV28	TRBJ2-7	CASNGGHLPYEQYF	TGTGCCAGCAATGGCGGGCATCTCCCCTACGAGCAGTACTTC
NA	NA	TRBV3-1/TRBV3-2	TRBJ1-6	CASSRGGGLHF	TGTGCCAGCAGCCGGGGGGGAGGACTCCACTTT
once	NA	TRBV9	TRBJ2-1	CASSPSHGEASYNEQFF	TGTGCCAGCAGCCCAAGTCATGGGGAGGCGTCCTACAATGAGCAGTTCTTC
NA	NA	TRBV9	TRBJ1-2	CASTLDGAGLTF	TGTGCCAGCACCCTAGACGGGGCAGGACTCACCTTC
NA	TRBD1	TRBV3-1/TRBV3-2	TRBJ2-1	CASSHRRQGYNEQFF	TGTGCCAGCTCCCATAGGCGACAGGGATACAATGAGCAGTTCTTC
NA	TRBD2	TRBV19	TRBJ2-2	CASSIDELAGGNTGELFF	TGTGCCAGTAGTATAGATGAACTAGCGGGAGGAAACACCGGGGAGCTGTTTTTT
NA	NA	TRBV28	TRBJ2-4	CASSLPGVNIQYF	TGTGCCAGCAGTTTGCCGGGAGTAAACATTCAGTACTTC